This entry concerns a single T cell receptor beta chain. Relative to the germline gene, one junction end is altered; a read error may explain this. Staff drew roughly 10 milliliters of peripheral blood from each donor. The sample comes from a study of blood T cells in healthy people across ages. The V gene's germline CDR1 is LGHDT and CDR2 YNNKEL (reference sequence). The CDR3 extends over 15 amino acids. Then a second PCR, running about 6 to 12 cycles, was carried out with a sample-barcoded 5' primer and a J-beta primer mix. Via MiXCR, TCRdb re-called the 5' RACE reads, giving one row per CDR3 protein. The table shows about 1,600,000 distinct CDR3 sequences, with 42% occurring only once.

Sequenced input: blood. The chain links TRBV3-1 to TRBJ1-2; perhaps TRBD1 as D (5 bases). This clonotype originated in a woman in her late teens or twenties in good health. This chain's CDR3 is CACSPPGGGVEGYTF. The CDR3 DNA is TGTGCCTGCAGCCCTCCGGGTGGGGGGGTAGAGGGCTACACCTTC.